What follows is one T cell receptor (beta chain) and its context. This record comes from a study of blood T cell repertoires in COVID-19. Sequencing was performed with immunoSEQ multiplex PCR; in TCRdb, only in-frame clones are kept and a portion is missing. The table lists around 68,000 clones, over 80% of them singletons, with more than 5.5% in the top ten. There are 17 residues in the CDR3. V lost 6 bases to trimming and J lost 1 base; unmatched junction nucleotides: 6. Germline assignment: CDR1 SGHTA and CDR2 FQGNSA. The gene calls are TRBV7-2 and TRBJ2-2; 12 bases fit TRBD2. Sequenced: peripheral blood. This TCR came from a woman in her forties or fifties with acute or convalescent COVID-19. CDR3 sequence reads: CASRRQLAGGNTGELFF. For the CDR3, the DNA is TGTGCCAGCAGGCGCCAACTAGCGGGAGGGAACACCGGGGAGCTGTTTTTT.